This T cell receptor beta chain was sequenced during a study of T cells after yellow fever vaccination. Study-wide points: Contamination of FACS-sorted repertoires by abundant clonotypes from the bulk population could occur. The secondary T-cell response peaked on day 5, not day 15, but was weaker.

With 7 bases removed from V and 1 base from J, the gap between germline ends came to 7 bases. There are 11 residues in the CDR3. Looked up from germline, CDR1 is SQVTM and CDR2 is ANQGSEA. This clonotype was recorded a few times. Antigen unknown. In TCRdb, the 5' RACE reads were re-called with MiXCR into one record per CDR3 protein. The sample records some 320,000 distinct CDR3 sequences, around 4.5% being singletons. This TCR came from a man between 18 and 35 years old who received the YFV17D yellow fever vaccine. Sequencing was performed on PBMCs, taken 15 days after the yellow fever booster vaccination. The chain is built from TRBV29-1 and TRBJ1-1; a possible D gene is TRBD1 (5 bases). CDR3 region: CSADRNTEAFF. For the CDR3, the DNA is TGCAGCGCTGACAGGAACACTGAAGCTTTCTTT.